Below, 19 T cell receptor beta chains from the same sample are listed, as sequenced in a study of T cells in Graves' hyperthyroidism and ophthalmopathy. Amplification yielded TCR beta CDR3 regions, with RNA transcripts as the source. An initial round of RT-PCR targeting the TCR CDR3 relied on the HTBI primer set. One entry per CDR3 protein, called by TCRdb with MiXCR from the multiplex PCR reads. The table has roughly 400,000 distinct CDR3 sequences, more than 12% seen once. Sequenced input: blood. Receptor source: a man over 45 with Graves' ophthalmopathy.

For the CDR3, the DNA is TGTGCCAGCAGCTTAGGCTTTTGGACTAGCGGGGGGGGGATCCACGAGCAGTACTTC. Amino acid sequence: CASSLGFWTSGGGIHEQYF. The rearrangement joins TRBV13 to TRBJ2-7; TRBD2 matches at 15 bases. The germline V gene encodes CDR1 PRHDT and CDR2 FYEKMQ (reference sequence). V lost 0 bases and J lost 5; bases outside the gene matches: 11. This CDR3 is built from 19 residues.

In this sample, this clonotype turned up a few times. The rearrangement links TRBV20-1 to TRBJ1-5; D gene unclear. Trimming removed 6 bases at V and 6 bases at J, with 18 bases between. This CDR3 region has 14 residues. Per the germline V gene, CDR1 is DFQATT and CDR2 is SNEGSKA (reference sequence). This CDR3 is CSARIRGLGQPQHF. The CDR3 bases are TGCAGTGCCCGAATCCGAGGTCTCGGTCAGCCCCAGCATTTT.

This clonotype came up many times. For the CDR3, the DNA is TGTGCCAGCAGTCCCCGTGGCAGGGGCTCTTACGAGCAGTACTTC. Amino acids: CASSPRGRGSYEQYF. The chain carries TRBV12-3 or TRBV12-4 and TRBJ2-7, with D perhaps matching TRBD1 (6 bases). The length of the CDR3 is 15 residues. The germline V and J ends were trimmed by 5 bases and 4 bases, with 18 bases remaining between them.

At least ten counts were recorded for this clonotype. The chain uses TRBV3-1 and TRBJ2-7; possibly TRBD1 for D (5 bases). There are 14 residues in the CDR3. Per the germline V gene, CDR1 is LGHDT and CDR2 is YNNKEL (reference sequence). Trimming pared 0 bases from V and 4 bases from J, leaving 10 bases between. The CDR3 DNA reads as TGTGCCAGCAGCCAAGAAGGGCAGGGATACGAGCAGTACTTC. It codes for CASSQEGQGYEQYF.

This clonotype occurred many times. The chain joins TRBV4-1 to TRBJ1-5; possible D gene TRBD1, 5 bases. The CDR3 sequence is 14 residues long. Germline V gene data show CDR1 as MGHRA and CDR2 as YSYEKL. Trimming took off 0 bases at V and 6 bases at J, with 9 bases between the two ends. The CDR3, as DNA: TGCGCCAGCAGCCAAGACAGGGCTGGTCAGCCCCAGCATTTT. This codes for CASSQDRAGQPQHF.

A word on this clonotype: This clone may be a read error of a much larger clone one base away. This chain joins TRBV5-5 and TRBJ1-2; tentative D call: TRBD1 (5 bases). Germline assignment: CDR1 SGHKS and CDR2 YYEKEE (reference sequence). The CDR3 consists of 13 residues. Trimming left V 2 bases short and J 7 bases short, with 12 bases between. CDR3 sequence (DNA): TGTGCCAGCAGCTTTGGGACTATCTGTGGCTACACCTTC. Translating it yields CASSFGTICGYTF.

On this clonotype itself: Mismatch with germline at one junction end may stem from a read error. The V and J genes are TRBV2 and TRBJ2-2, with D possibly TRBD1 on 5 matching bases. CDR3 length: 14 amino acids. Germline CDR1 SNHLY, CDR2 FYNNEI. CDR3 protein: CTSRQKTNTGELFF. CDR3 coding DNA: TGTACCAGCAGACAGAAGACAAACACCGGGGAGCTGTTTTTT.

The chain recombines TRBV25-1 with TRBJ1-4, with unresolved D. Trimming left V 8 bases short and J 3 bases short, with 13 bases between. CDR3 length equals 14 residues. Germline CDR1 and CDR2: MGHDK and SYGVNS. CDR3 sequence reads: CASRLGGSNEKLFF. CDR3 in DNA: TGTGCCAGCCGTCTTGGAGGATCTAATGAAAAACTGTTTTTT.

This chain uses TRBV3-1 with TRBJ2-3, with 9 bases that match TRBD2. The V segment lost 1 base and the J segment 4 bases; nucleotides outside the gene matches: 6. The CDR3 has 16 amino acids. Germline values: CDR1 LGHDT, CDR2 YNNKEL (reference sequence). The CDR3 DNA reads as TGTGCCAGCAGCCAAGCTGGCGGGAGGGGTGCAGATACGCAGTATTTT. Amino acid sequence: CASSQAGGRGADTQYF.

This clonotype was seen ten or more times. The CDR3 sequence: CASSSLGGLNQPQHF. CDR3 coding DNA: TGTGCCAGCAGCTCTCTCGGGGGCCTTAATCAGCCCCAGCATTTT. The chain uses TRBV7-9 and TRBJ1-5; a weak D match, TRBD1 (6 bases). Trimming shortened V by 4 bases and J by 4 bases, and 14 bases separated the two germline ends. Germline V gene lookup returns CDR1 SEHNR and CDR2 FQNEAQ (reference sequence). The CDR3 loop spans 15 amino acids. Full variable domain (missing parts from reference TRBV7-9 and TRBJ1-5): DTGVSQNPRHKITKRGQNVTFRCDPISEHNRLYWYRQTLGQGPEFLTYFQNEAQLEKSRLLSDRFSAERPKGSFSTLEIQRTEQGDSAMYLCASSSLGGLNQPQHFGDGTRLSIL.

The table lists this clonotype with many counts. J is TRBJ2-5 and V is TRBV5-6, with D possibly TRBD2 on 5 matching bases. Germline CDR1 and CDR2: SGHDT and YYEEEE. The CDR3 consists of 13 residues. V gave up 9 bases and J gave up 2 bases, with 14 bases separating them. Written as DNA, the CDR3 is TGTGCCACCGCCGAGGGTCTGCAAGAGACCCAGTACTTC. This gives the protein CATAEGLQETQYF.

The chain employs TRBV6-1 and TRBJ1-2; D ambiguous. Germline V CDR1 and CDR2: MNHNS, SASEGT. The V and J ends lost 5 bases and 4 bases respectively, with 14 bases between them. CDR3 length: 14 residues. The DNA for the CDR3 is TGTGCCAGCAGTCCTCAACAGATCTCCTATGGCTACACCTTC. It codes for CASSPQQISYGYTF.

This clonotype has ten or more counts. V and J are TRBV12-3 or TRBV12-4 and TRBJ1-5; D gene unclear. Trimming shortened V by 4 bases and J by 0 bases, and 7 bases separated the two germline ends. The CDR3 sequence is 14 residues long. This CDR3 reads CASSSYNSNQPQHF. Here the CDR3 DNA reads TGTGCCAGCAGTTCGTATAATAGCAATCAGCCCCAGCATTTT.

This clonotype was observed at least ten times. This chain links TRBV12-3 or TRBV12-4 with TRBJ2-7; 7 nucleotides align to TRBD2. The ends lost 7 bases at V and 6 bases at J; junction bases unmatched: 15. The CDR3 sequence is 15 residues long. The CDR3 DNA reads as TGTGCCAGCAAATCAGGTGGGGGGGGAGGTGGCGAGCAGTACTTC. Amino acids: CASKSGGGGGGEQYF.

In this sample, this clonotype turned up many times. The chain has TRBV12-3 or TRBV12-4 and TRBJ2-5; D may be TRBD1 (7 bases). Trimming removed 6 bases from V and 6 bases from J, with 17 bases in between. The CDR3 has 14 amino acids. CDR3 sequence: CASSPGSGGKTQYF. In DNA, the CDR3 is TGTGCCAGCAGCCCAGGCTCAGGGGGGAAGACCCAGTACTTC.

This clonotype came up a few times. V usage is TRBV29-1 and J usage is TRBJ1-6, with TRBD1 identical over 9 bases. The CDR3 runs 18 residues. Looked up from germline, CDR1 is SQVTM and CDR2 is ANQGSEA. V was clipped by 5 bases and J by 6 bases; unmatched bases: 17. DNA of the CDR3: TGCAGCGTTCGCCGGGACAGGGCCGATCCCCGGTTTAATTCACCCCTCCACTTT. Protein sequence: CSVRRDRADPRFNSPLHF. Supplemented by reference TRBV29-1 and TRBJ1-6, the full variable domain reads SAVISQKPSRDICQRGTSLTIQCQVDSQVTMMFWYRQQPGQSLTLIATANQGSEATYESGFVIDKFPISRPNLTFSTLTVSNMSPEDSSIYLCSVRRDRADPRFNSPLHFGNGTRLTVT.

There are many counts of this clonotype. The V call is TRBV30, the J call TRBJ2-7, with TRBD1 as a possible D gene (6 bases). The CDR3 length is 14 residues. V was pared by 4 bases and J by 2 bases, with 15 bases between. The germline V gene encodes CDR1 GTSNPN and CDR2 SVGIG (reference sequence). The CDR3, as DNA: TGTGCCTGGACCTCAGGGGTGCGAACCTACGAGCAGTACTTC. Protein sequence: CAWTSGVRTYEQYF.

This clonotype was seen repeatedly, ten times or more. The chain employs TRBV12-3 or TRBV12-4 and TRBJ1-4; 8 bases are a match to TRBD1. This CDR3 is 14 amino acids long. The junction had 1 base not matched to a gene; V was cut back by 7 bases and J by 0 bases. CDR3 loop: CASKQGATNEKLFF. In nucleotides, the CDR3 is TGTGCCAGCAAACAGGGGGCAACTAATGAAAAACTGTTTTTT.

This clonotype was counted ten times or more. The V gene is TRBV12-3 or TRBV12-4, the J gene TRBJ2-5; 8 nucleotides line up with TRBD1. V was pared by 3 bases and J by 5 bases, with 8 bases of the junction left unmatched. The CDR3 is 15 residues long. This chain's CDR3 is CASSLGRGQAETQYF. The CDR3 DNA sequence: TGTGCCAGCAGTTTGGGCAGGGGGCAAGCGGAGACCCAGTACTTC.